One sample yielded the 6 T cell receptor beta chains listed below, sequenced in a study of cytomegalovirus exposure and HLA in healthy donors. A multiplex PCR was run with 60 Vbeta primers and 13 Jbeta primers. Method: immunoSEQ multiplex PCR; TCRdb's copy keeps in-frame clones and lacks some. The sample yields approximately 150,000 clones, around 85% seen once. The specimen sequenced was PBMCs. The origin of the receptors is a woman between 25 and 40 years old in good health and CMV-seronegative.

V usage is TRBV5-4 and J usage is TRBJ2-4, with 10 positions matching TRBD2. V lost 2 bases to trimming and J lost 7 bases; unmatched junction nucleotides: 3. This CDR3 comprises 14 residues. Germline loops: CDR1 SGHNT, CDR2 YYREEE (reference sequence). The CDR3 protein is CASSLAGGPNIQYF. CDR3 coding DNA: TGTGCCAGCAGCTTAGCGGGAGGGCCGAACATTCAGTACTTC.

This chain joins TRBV10-2 and TRBJ2-7; the match to TRBD1 covers 7 bases. This CDR3 has 15 residues. Per the germline V gene, CDR1 is WSHSY and CDR2 is SAAADI. Losses at the gene ends were 3 bases for V and 4 bases for J; bases not matched to a gene: 9. As DNA, the CDR3 is TGCGCCAGCAGTGATCTAGAAGGGGGCGTTTACGAGCAGTACTTC. It specifies CASSDLEGGVYEQYF.

This clone appeared a few times. The rearrangement joins TRBV2 to TRBJ1-5; D possibly corresponds to TRBD1 (5 bases). Trimming left V 3 bases short and J 3 bases short, with 9 bases between. Looked up from germline, CDR1 is SNHLY and CDR2 is FYNNEI. This CDR3 contains 14 residues. The CDR3 loop is CASSDQGTNQPQHF. The CDR3 DNA reads TGTGCCAGCAGTGACCAGGGTACCAATCAGCCCCAGCATTTT.

The V call is TRBV5-1, the J call TRBJ2-7; D not certain. The CDR3 covers 14 residues. V shed 7 bases and J shed 6 bases, with 20 bases lying between them. Germline V gene lookup returns CDR1 SGHRS and CDR2 YFSETQ. The CDR3 DNA reads TGCGCCAGCGAGGAACCTTCTAGGCCGCTCGAGCAGTACTTC. Protein sequence: CASEEPSRPLEQYF.

The chain recombines TRBV18 with TRBJ2-1; 11 nucleotides match TRBD2. CDR1 is KGHSH and CDR2 is LQKENI in the germline V gene. The J segment lost 7 bases and the V segment lost 6 bases, leaving 11 bases of the junction unmatched. CDR3 length: 16 residues. CDR3 sequence (DNA): TGTGCCAGCTCGTCCCTAGCGGGAGGCCCGGGGAATGAGCAGTTCTTC. Residues: CASSSLAGGPGNEQFF.

The CDR3 nucleotides are TGCAGCGGGACAGCGAACTACGAGCAGTACTTC. Translation: CSGTANYEQYF. The chain recombines TRBV20-1 with TRBJ2-7; 7 bases fit TRBD1. CDR1 and CDR2 (germline): DFQATT, SNEGSKA (reference sequence). The CDR3 is 11 amino acids.